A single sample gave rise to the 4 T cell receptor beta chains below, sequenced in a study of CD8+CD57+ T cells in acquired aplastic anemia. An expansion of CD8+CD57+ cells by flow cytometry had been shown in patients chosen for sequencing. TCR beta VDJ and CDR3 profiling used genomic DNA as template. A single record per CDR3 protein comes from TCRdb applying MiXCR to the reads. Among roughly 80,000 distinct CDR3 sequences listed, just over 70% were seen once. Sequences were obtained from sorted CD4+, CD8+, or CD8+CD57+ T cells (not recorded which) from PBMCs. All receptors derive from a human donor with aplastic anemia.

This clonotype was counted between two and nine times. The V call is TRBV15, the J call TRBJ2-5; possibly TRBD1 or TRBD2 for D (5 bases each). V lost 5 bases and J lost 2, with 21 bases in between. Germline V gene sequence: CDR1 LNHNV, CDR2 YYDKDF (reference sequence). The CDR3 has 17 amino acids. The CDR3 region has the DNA TGTGCCACCAGCGGGGGAGACGAGACCTACGAGCAAGAGACCCAGTACTTC. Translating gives CATSGGDETYEQETQYF.

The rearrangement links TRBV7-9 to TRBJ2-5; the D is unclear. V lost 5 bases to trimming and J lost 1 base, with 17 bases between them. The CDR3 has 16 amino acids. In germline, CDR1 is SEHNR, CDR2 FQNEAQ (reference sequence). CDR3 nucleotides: TGTGCCAGCAGCCCCACGAAGGTGGCCCCCCAAGAGACCCAGTACTTC. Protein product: CASSPTKVAPQETQYF.

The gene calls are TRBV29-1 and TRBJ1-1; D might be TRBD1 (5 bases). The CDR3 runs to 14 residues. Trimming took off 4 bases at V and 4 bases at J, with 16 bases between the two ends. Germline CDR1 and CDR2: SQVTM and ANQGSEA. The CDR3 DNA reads TGCAGCGTTGCTTCCGGGACCCGGGGCACTGAAGCTTTCTTT. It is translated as CSVASGTRGTEAFF.

CDR3 coding DNA: TGTGCCAGCAGCTACCGAGGTAGCGGGTCTAATTCACCCCTCCACTTT. Amino acid sequence: CASSYRGSGSNSPLHF. The chain is built from TRBV11-2 and TRBJ1-6; no definite D call. V dropped 4 bases and J dropped 6 bases, with 16 bases sitting between them. Germline CDR1 is SGHAT and CDR2 is FQNNGV. The CDR3 is made up of 16 amino acids. Variable domain in full (rest from reference TRBV11-2 and TRBJ1-6): EAGVAQSPRYKIIEKRQSVAFWCNPISGHATLYWYQQILGQGPKLLIQFQNNGVVDDSQLPKDRFSAERLKGVDSTLKIQPAKLEDSAVYLCASSYRGSGSNSPLHFGNGTRLTVT.